The rows below give T cell receptor beta chains drawn from one sample of a study of metastatic and nonmetastatic thyroid tumors. MiXCR was used by TCRdb to re-call the PCR reads. The sample shows about 18,000 clones, about 34% of them seen only once. Sequencing was performed on tumor tissue. These receptors were obtained from a male donor with papillary thyroid cancer or a benign thyroid nodule (not recorded which). Some clones in this sample may be carry-over from other donors' samples. Each CDR3 is given with its conserved first and last residue. D genes are given only for firm matches. The size entry is marked missing in some rows and otherwise reads once, few, many or a size class.

j_call clone_size d_call v_call cdr3_aa cdr3_nt
TRBJ2-5 many - TRBV24-1 CATSGGSFQTQYF TGTGCCACCAGTGGGGGGAGTTTCCAGACCCAGTACTTC
TRBJ2-1 - TRBD1 TRBV28 CASSKRDRARRGYEQFF TGTGCCAGCAGTAAGCGCGACAGGGCAAGAAGGGGCTATGAGCAGTTCTTC
TRBJ2-3 - - TRBV13 CASSLGADTQYF TGTGCCAGCAGCTTAGGAGCAGATACGCAGTATTTT
TRBJ1-5 few - TRBV12-3/TRBV12-4 CASQGRGAMGNQPQHF TGTGCCAGCCAGGGTCGGGGGGCAATGGGGAATCAGCCCCAGCATTTT
TRBJ2-7 - TRBD2 TRBV11-2 CASSLEGGGAYEQYF TGTGCCAGCAGCTTAGAGGGCGGGGGGGCCTACGAGCAGTACTTC
TRBJ2-5 many - TRBV7-7 CASSLGVIGGRETQYF TGTGCCAGCAGTTTAGGAGTTATTGGAGGACGGGAGACCCAGTACTTC
TRBJ1-2 many - TRBV6-1 CASSEESGGRGYGYTF TGTGCCAGCAGTGAGGAGTCGGGGGGGCGGGGCTATGGCTACACCTTC
TRBJ2-1 - - TRBV4-1 CASSQYGPYNEQFF TGCGCCAGCAGCCAATATGGTCCCTACAATGAGCAGTTCTTC
TRBJ1-1 few - TRBV19 CASLSGVRGNTEAFF TGTGCCAGCCTATCGGGGGTACGGGGGAACACTGAAGCTTTCTTT
TRBJ2-7 - - TRBV11-2 CASRADYEQYF TGTGCCAGCAGGGCGGACTACGAGCAGTACTTC
TRBJ1-2 few - TRBV27 CASRDTGVNNGYTF TGTGCCAGCAGAGACACAGGTGTGAACAATGGCTACACCTTC
TRBJ2-3 many - TRBV30 CAWSVLPGPTQYF TGTGCCTGGAGTGTTCTTCCGGGTCCCACGCAGTATTTT
TRBJ2-5 many - TRBV2 CASSETGARTQYF TGTGCCAGCAGTGAAACCGGGGCCCGGACCCAGTACTTC
TRBJ2-7 large - TRBV27 CASSLFTGFDEQYF TGTGCCAGCAGTTTATTTACAGGGTTCGACGAGCAGTACTTC
TRBJ1-2 many - TRBV27 CASSTGVGHGYTF TGTGCCAGCAGCACCGGGGTCGGACATGGCTACACCTTC
TRBJ2-3 - - TRBV11-3 CASRDVSSTDTQYF TGTGCCAGCAGAGACGTTTCTAGCACAGATACGCAGTATTTT
TRBJ2-7 - - TRBV25-1 CASSGPSGQLYEQYF TGTGCCAGCAGTGGACCCTCGGGACAACTCTACGAGCAGTACTTC
TRBJ2-5 many - TRBV20-1 CSASTLGAQETQYF TGCAGTGCTAGTACCCTGGGGGCTCAAGAGACCCAGTACTTC
TRBJ2-7 - TRBD1 TRBV29-1 CSVRGEGAYEHYF TGCAGCGTTCGGGGTGAGGGGGCCTACGAGCATTACTTC
TRBJ1-2 few - TRBV12-3/TRBV12-4 CASSLGSGYTF TGTGCCAGCAGTTTGGGCAGCGGCTACACCTTC
TRBJ1-2 - - TRBV5-1 CASTPYFSYRAYGYTF TGCGCCAGCACCCCTTACTTCTCGTACAGGGCCTATGGCTACACCTTC
TRBJ2-7 many - TRBV19 CASSIIRTDLSEQYF TGTGCCAGTAGTATTATCCGGACAGACCTCTCCGAGCAGTACTTC
TRBJ1-1 medium-sized - TRBV6-1 CASSPPENTEAFF TGTGCCAGCAGTCCACCGGAGAACACTGAAGCTTTCTTT
TRBJ2-2 - - TRBV5-1 CASALGRDTGELFF TGCGCCAGCGCCCTAGGAAGGGACACCGGGGAGCTGTTTTTT
TRBJ1-2 - - TRBV28 CASSKPLGPQEGYTF TGTGCCAGCAGCAAACCCCTGGGACCACAGGAAGGCTACACCTTC
TRBJ2-2 few - TRBV19 CASSTRRYTGELFF TGTGCCAGTAGTACCCGACGGTACACCGGGGAGCTGTTTTTT
TRBJ1-6 - - TRBV4-1 CASSQESQIEDSPLHF TGCGCCAGCAGCCAAGAGAGCCAAATTGAGGATTCACCACTCCACTTT
TRBJ2-7 medium-sized - TRBV20-1 CSASPLGRRADEQYF TGCAGTGCTTCCCCTTTAGGCAGACGGGCTGACGAGCAGTACTTC
TRBJ1-5 many - TRBV2 CASSEEGRSNQPQHF TGTGCCAGCAGTGAAGAAGGGCGTAGCAATCAGCCCCAGCATTTT
TRBJ2-5 - TRBD1 TRBV25-1 CASSVGGTGPQETQYF TGTGCCAGCAGTGTTGGGGGGACAGGCCCCCAAGAGACCCAGTACTTC
TRBJ2-3 many TRBD1 TRBV5-1 CASSLGDRGSLGDTQYF TGCGCCAGCAGCTTGGGGGACAGGGGGTCCCTCGGGGATACGCAGTATTTT
TRBJ1-1 - - TRBV5-1 CASSLLGRPSGNTEAVF TGCGCAAGCAGCTTGCTTGGCCGCCCTTCGGGGAACACTGAAGCTGTCTTT
TRBJ2-1 few - TRBV6-2/TRBV6-3 CASSFLDQVPYNEQFF TGTGCCAGCAGTTTCCTGGACCAGGTCCCCTACAATGAGCAGTTCTTC
TRBJ1-1 many TRBD1 TRBV28 CASSPGQGWTEAFF TGTGCCAGCAGCCCCGGACAGGGATGGACTGAAGCTTTCTTT
TRBJ2-5 - - TRBV11-2 CASSYPGVETLYF TGTGCCAGCAGCTATCCCGGCGTAGAGACCCTGTACTTC
TRBJ1-4 few - TRBV2 CASSGESEKLFF TGTGCCAGCAGTGGGGAGTCGGAAAAACTGTTTTTT
TRBJ2-1 many - TRBV20-1 CSARAPTEQFF TGCAGTGCTAGAGCCCCTACTGAGCAGTTCTTC
TRBJ1-2 many - TRBV30 CAWTTTDGYTF TGTGCCTGGACCACGACGGATGGCTACACCTTC
TRBJ1-5 - - TRBV28 CASRTSQAQHF TGTGCCAGCAGGACCTCTCAGGCCCAGCATTTT
TRBJ1-6 - - TRBV18 CSSSPGHGVSPLHF TGTTCCAGCTCACCGGGACATGGGGTGTCACCCCTCCACTTT
TRBJ2-7 - - TRBV6-2/TRBV6-3 CASIPRQGLSVGVVYEQYF TGTGCCAGCATCCCCCGGCAGGGGTTGTCAGTAGGAGTTGTCTACGAGCAGTACTTC
TRBJ1-2 few - TRBV28 CASTPTEGSNYGYTF TGTGCCAGCACTCCAACGGAGGGTTCTAACTATGGCTACACCTTC
TRBJ1-1 many - TRBV24-1 CATSRGNEAFF TGTGCCACCAGTAGGGGTAATGAAGCTTTCTTT
TRBJ2-2 many TRBD2 TRBV7-9 CASSIRTSGRARFAGELFF TGTGCCAGCAGCATTCGGACTAGCGGGAGGGCCAGGTTCGCCGGGGAGCTGTTTTTT
TRBJ2-7 - TRBD2 TRBV20-1 CSATGTSFYEQYF TGCAGTGCTACAGGGACTAGCTTCTACGAGCAGTACTTC
TRBJ2-3 many TRBD2 TRBV5-1 CASSLGAAGEDTQYF TGCGCCAGCAGCTTGGGAGCAGCGGGAGAAGATACGCAGTATTTT
TRBJ1-1 - - TRBV19 CASMLGSFGGTEAFF TGTGCCAGTATGTTGGGGTCCTTCGGGGGCACTGAAGCTTTCTTT
TRBJ1-1 - - TRBV3-1 CASSQRVSGSAFF TGTGCCAGCAGCCAACGCGTCTCGGGTTCAGCTTTCTTT
TRBJ2-3 - TRBD2 TRBV10-3 CAISPGGSLTDTQYF TGTGCCATCAGTCCGGGAGGGTCCCTCACTGATACGCAGTATTTT
TRBJ2-7 - TRBD2 TRBV15 CATSREGTSGIYERYF TGTGCCACCAGCAGAGAAGGGACTAGCGGGATATACGAGCGGTACTTC
TRBJ2-7 medium-sized - TRBV7-2 CASSRQVRGSSYEQYF TGTGCCAGCAGCCGGCAGGTTCGGGGGAGCTCCTACGAGCAGTACTTC
TRBJ2-1 - - TRBV30 CAWRRGLDNEQFF TGTGCCTGGAGGCGGGGACTGGACAATGAGCAGTTCTTC
TRBJ2-5 many - TRBV2 CASSLAFRAETQYF TGTGCCAGCAGTCTAGCGTTCCGGGCAGAGACCCAGTACTTC
TRBJ2-3 - - TRBV5-1 CASSLLSGATDTQYF TGCGCCAGCAGCTTGTTGTCGGGGGCCACAGATACGCAGTATTTT
TRBJ2-1 many - TRBV30 CASSMGGGNEQFF TGTGCCTCGAGTATGGGAGGGGGAAATGAGCAGTTCTTC